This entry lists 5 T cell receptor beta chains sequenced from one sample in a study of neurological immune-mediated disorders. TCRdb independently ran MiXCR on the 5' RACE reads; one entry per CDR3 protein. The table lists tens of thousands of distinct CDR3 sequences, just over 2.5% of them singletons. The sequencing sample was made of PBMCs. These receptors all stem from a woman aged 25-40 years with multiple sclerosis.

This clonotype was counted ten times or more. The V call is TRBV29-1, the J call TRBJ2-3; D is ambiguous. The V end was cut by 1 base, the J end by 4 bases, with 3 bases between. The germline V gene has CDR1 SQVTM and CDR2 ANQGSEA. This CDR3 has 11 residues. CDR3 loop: CSVEGPDTQYF. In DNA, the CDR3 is TGCAGCGTTGAAGGCCCAGATACGCAGTATTTT.

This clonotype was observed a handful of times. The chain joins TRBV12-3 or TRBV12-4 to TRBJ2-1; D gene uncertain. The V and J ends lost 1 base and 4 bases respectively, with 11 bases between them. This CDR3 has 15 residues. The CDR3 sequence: CASSLGPNPYNEQFF. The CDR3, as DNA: TGTGCCAGCAGTTTAGGTCCAAACCCATACAATGAGCAGTTCTTC.

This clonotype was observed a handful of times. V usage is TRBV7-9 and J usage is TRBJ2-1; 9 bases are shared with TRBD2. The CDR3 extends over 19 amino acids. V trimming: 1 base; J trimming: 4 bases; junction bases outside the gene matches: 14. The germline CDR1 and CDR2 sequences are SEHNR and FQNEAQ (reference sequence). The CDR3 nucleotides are TGTGCCAGCAGCTTAGTCAGGGGAATGGCGGGAGGGCCATACAATGAGCAGTTCTTC. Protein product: CASSLVRGMAGGPYNEQFF.

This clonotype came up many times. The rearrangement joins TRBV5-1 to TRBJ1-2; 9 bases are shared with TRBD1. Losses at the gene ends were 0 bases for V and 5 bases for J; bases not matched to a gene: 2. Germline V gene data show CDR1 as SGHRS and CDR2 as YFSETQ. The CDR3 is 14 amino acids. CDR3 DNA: TGCGCCAGCAGCTTGGCCGGGACAGGGTATGGCTACACCTTC. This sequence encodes CASSLAGTGYGYTF.

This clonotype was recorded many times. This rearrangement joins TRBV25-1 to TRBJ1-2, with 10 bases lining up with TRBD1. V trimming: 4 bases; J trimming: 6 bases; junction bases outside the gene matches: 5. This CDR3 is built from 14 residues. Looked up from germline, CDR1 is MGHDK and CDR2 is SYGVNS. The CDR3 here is CASSGGGQGNGYTF. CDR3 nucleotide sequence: TGTGCCAGCAGTGGGGGGGGACAGGGGAATGGCTACACCTTC.